The clone carrying this T cell receptor beta chain was seen a few times. Its target is not known. The DNA is left out, because the CDR3 cannot be placed on it with certainty; the CDR3 is given as TCRdb lists it. In a multiplex PCR, 32 V and 13 J primers amplified TCR beta CDR3. MiXCR was run by TCRdb on the multiplex PCR reads, yielding one entry per CDR3 protein. The repertoire holds approximately 10,000 distinct CDR3 sequences, with 15% to 20% as singletons. Germline values: CDR1 LNHNV, CDR2 YYDKDF (reference sequence). The CDR3 has 23 residues if both end residues are counted. Template came from bulk tumor genomic DNA, at around 600 ng per sample. Taken during surgery, several biopsies per primary tumor were spaced as far apart as possible within the tumor mass. The study enrolled patients with untreated, newly diagnosed non-small cell lung cancer who underwent curative surgery. These data come from a study of immune heterogeneity within non-small cell lung tumors. For the study at large: The tumor set comprised a handful of squamous cell carcinomas and around eleven non-squamous carcinomas (plus 1 not otherwise specified). Findings and limits, study-wide: Multiple tumor sites within a patient showed recurrence of identical dominant CDR3 beta clonotypes; site-unique high-frequency clones were present as well. Local T-cell clonality tracked local tumor mutational burden, showing a moderate yet significant relationship (R about 0.34).

The chain joins TRBV15 to TRBJ2-7. Sequenced sample: lung tumor tissue. The source of this sequence is a man aged 40-49 years with non-small cell lung cancer. CDR3 loop: CATSTNQTSMYLCASSFEYEQYF.